This is a list of T cell receptor beta chains from one sample in a study of Graves' ophthalmopathy and Graves' hyperthyroidism. TCRdb ran MiXCR on the multiplex PCR reads and lists one entry per CDR3 protein. Among 260,000 or so distinct CDR3 sequences, 45% were seen once, and the ten largest hold roughly 50%. Sequencing was performed on peripheral blood. These receptors were obtained from an adult man with Graves' ophthalmopathy. The CDR3 runs from the conserved cysteine through the conserved F or W. The D gene is left open where the match is weak. Clone size appears in some rows only: once, few, many, or a class for an expanded clone.

d_call: -; cdr3_length: 18; v_call: TRBV7-3; j_call: TRBJ2-2; clone_size: -; cdr3_aa: CASHVRLLGAPMTGELFF; cdr3_nt: TGTGCCAGCCATGTTCGATTACTGGGGGCCCCAATGACCGGGGAGCTGTTTTTT
d_call: -; cdr3_length: 15; v_call: TRBV2; j_call: TRBJ2-3; clone_size: -; cdr3_aa: CASRDATYRADTQYF; cdr3_nt: TGTGCCAGCAGGGACGCTACATACAGGGCAGATACGCAGTATTTT
d_call: -; cdr3_length: 13; v_call: TRBV7-9; j_call: TRBJ2-1; clone_size: -; cdr3_aa: CASSLSIDNEQFF; cdr3_nt: TGTGCCAGCAGCTTATCCATAGACAATGAGCAGTTCTTC
d_call: -; cdr3_length: 15; v_call: TRBV6-1; j_call: TRBJ2-7; clone_size: -; cdr3_aa: CASSQRGRVNYEQYF; cdr3_nt: TGTGCCAGCAGCCAAAGGGGGAGGGTTAACTACGAGCAGTACTTC
d_call: -; cdr3_length: 14; v_call: TRBV9; j_call: TRBJ1-1; clone_size: -; cdr3_aa: CASSWGRGDTEAFF; cdr3_nt: TGTGCCAGCAGCTGGGGCAGGGGAGATACTGAAGCTTTCTTT
d_call: TRBD2; cdr3_length: 12; v_call: TRBV29-1; j_call: TRBJ2-7; clone_size: many; cdr3_aa: CSVGEGSYEQYF; cdr3_nt: TGCAGCGTTGGGGAGGGTTCCTACGAGCAGTACTTC
d_call: TRBD1; cdr3_length: 14; v_call: TRBV29-1; j_call: TRBJ2-5; clone_size: -; cdr3_aa: CSGTGGSQGETQYF; cdr3_nt: TGCAGCGGAACAGGGGGCAGTCAGGGAGAGACCCAGTACTTC
d_call: -; cdr3_length: 16; v_call: TRBV19; j_call: TRBJ1-2; clone_size: few; cdr3_aa: CASTSSVGQKNYGYTF; cdr3_nt: TGTGCCAGTACCTCATCCGTAGGGCAGAAGAACTATGGCTACACCTTC
d_call: -; cdr3_length: 15; v_call: TRBV5-1; j_call: TRBJ2-1; clone_size: -; cdr3_aa: CASSLDPGLAGEQFF; cdr3_nt: TGCGCCAGCAGCTTGGACCCCGGACTGGCCGGAGAGCAGTTCTTC
d_call: -; cdr3_length: 15; v_call: TRBV7-2; j_call: TRBJ1-2; clone_size: once; cdr3_aa: CASSLALRGLYGYTF; cdr3_nt: TGTGCCAGCAGCCTTGCTTTGAGGGGTCTCTATGGCTACACCTTC
d_call: -; cdr3_length: 14; v_call: TRBV12-3/TRBV12-4; j_call: TRBJ2-5; clone_size: -; cdr3_aa: CASSPRSGSGTQYF; cdr3_nt: TGTGCCAGCAGTCCTCGGAGTGGTAGCGGGACCCAGTACTTC
d_call: TRBD1; cdr3_length: 14; v_call: TRBV5-1; j_call: TRBJ1-1; clone_size: -; cdr3_aa: CASAPGQGYTEAFF; cdr3_nt: TGCGCCAGCGCACCGGGACAGGGTTACACTGAAGCTTTCTTT
d_call: TRBD1; cdr3_length: 15; v_call: TRBV9; j_call: TRBJ1-1; clone_size: once; cdr3_aa: CASSDTPGTGGKAFF; cdr3_nt: TGTGCCAGCAGCGACACACCAGGGACAGGGGGCAAAGCTTTCTTT
d_call: TRBD1; cdr3_length: 15; v_call: TRBV24-1; j_call: TRBJ1-5; clone_size: -; cdr3_aa: CATSDSSGGYQPQHF; cdr3_nt: TGTGCCACCAGTGATTCCTCAGGGGGCTATCAGCCCCAGCATTTT
d_call: -; cdr3_length: 14; v_call: TRBV7-9; j_call: TRBJ1-4; clone_size: -; cdr3_aa: CASSSGVTNEKLFF; cdr3_nt: TGTGCCAGCAGCTCAGGGGTGACTAATGAAAAACTGTTTTTT
d_call: TRBD1; cdr3_length: 15; v_call: TRBV7-9; j_call: TRBJ2-7; clone_size: few; cdr3_aa: CASSLAGTGGYEQYF; cdr3_nt: TGTGCCAGCAGCTTGGCCGGGACAGGGGGCTACGAGCAGTACTTC
d_call: TRBD2; cdr3_length: 18; v_call: TRBV24-1; j_call: TRBJ2-2; clone_size: once; cdr3_aa: CATSATSGRTVNTGELFF; cdr3_nt: TGTGCCACCAGTGCCACTAGCGGGAGGACCGTGAACACCGGGGAGCTGTTTTTT
d_call: -; cdr3_length: 14; v_call: TRBV28; j_call: TRBJ1-2; clone_size: -; cdr3_aa: CASSTLRTSYGYTF; cdr3_nt: TGTGCCAGCAGTACCCTAAGGACGAGCTATGGCTACACCTTC
d_call: -; cdr3_length: 13; v_call: TRBV20-1; j_call: TRBJ1-1; clone_size: few; cdr3_aa: CSARDRTVPGAFF; cdr3_nt: TGCAGTGCTAGAGATCGGACCGTACCCGGTGCTTTCTTT
d_call: -; cdr3_length: 15; v_call: TRBV10-3; j_call: TRBJ2-5; clone_size: -; cdr3_aa: CASSLRGGNQETQYF; cdr3_nt: TGTGCCAGCAGTTTGAGAGGGGGGAACCAAGAGACCCAGTACTTC
d_call: -; cdr3_length: 13; v_call: TRBV20-1; j_call: TRBJ1-2; clone_size: few; cdr3_aa: CSADDGRGYGYTF; cdr3_nt: TGCAGTGCTGATGACGGGAGGGGGTATGGCTACACCTTC
d_call: TRBD2; cdr3_length: 16; v_call: TRBV7-3; j_call: TRBJ2-7; clone_size: -; cdr3_aa: CASSQVTSGGIYEQYF; cdr3_nt: TGTGCCAGCAGCCAAGTCACTAGCGGGGGGATCTACGAGCAGTACTTC
d_call: TRBD2; cdr3_length: 20; v_call: TRBV12-3/TRBV12-4; j_call: TRBJ2-5; clone_size: -; cdr3_aa: CASGLQIRLNVGGNQETQYF; cdr3_nt: TGTGCTAGTGGTTTGCAAATAAGACTAAACGTGGGGGGGAACCAAGAGACCCAGTACTTC
d_call: TRBD2; cdr3_length: 15; v_call: TRBV20-1; j_call: TRBJ2-2; clone_size: few; cdr3_aa: CSARASSGNTGELFF; cdr3_nt: TGCAGTGCTAGAGCCTCTAGCGGGAACACCGGGGAGCTGTTTTTT
d_call: TRBD1; cdr3_length: 15; v_call: TRBV5-1; j_call: TRBJ2-7; clone_size: -; cdr3_aa: CASSTTGTVTHEQYF; cdr3_nt: TGCGCCAGCAGCACAACCGGGACAGTGACCCACGAGCAGTACTTC
d_call: TRBD1; cdr3_length: 13; v_call: TRBV6-1; j_call: TRBJ1-2; clone_size: -; cdr3_aa: CASTVGTVYGYTF; cdr3_nt: TGTGCCAGCACCGTAGGGACAGTCTATGGCTACACCTTC
d_call: -; cdr3_length: 14; v_call: TRBV19; j_call: TRBJ2-7; clone_size: few; cdr3_aa: CASSIGPSSYEQYF; cdr3_nt: TGTGCCAGTAGTATCGGCCCGAGCTCCTACGAGCAGTACTTC
d_call: TRBD2; cdr3_length: 13; v_call: TRBV27; j_call: TRBJ2-7; clone_size: -; cdr3_aa: CASSLGLAQEQYF; cdr3_nt: TGTGCCAGCAGTCTAGGACTAGCTCAGGAGCAGTACTTC
d_call: -; cdr3_length: 12; v_call: TRBV14; j_call: TRBJ1-2; clone_size: -; cdr3_aa: CASSHQNYGYTF; cdr3_nt: TGTGCCAGCAGCCACCAGAACTATGGCTACACCTTC
d_call: -; cdr3_length: 16; v_call: TRBV7-3; j_call: TRBJ1-4; clone_size: few; cdr3_aa: CASSPAPVGPNEKLFF; cdr3_nt: TGTGCCAGCAGCCCAGCCCCGGTCGGTCCTAATGAAAAACTGTTTTTT
d_call: TRBD2; cdr3_length: 15; v_call: TRBV5-1; j_call: TRBJ2-5; clone_size: -; cdr3_aa: CASSLGLAEQETQYF; cdr3_nt: TGTGCCAGCAGCTTGGGGCTAGCGGAGCAAGAGACCCAGTACTTC
d_call: -; cdr3_length: 11; v_call: TRBV7-2; j_call: TRBJ1-1; clone_size: few; cdr3_aa: CASSLILEAFF; cdr3_nt: TGTGCCAGCAGCCTCATCCTTGAAGCTTTCTTT
d_call: -; cdr3_length: 14; v_call: TRBV5-5; j_call: TRBJ2-2; clone_size: few; cdr3_aa: CASSLRPDAGELFF; cdr3_nt: TGTGCCAGCAGCCTCAGGCCGGACGCGGGGGAGCTGTTTTTT
d_call: TRBD1; cdr3_length: 13; v_call: TRBV6-5; j_call: TRBJ1-2; clone_size: -; cdr3_aa: CASTTGASYGYTF; cdr3_nt: TGTGCCAGCACGACAGGGGCCTCCTATGGCTACACCTTC
d_call: -; cdr3_length: 15; v_call: TRBV7-8; j_call: TRBJ2-7; clone_size: -; cdr3_aa: CASSNLAAPLDEQYF; cdr3_nt: TGTGCCAGCAGTAACCTGGCGGCACCCCTGGACGAGCAGTACTTC
d_call: -; cdr3_length: 16; v_call: TRBV10-3; j_call: TRBJ1-5; clone_size: -; cdr3_aa: CASISGLYYSNQPQHF; cdr3_nt: TGTGCCAGCATCTCTGGACTCTATTATAGCAATCAGCCCCAGCATTTT
d_call: TRBD2; cdr3_length: 17; v_call: TRBV25-1; j_call: TRBJ2-7; clone_size: few; cdr3_aa: CASGGVRLEDDPSEQYF; cdr3_nt: TGTGCCAGCGGGGGGGTCCGGTTGGAAGATGACCCATCGGAGCAGTACTTC
d_call: -; cdr3_length: 12; v_call: TRBV20-1; j_call: TRBJ1-2; clone_size: -; cdr3_aa: CSAQKINYGYTF; cdr3_nt: TGCAGTGCCCAGAAGATTAACTATGGCTACACCTTC
d_call: -; cdr3_length: 12; v_call: TRBV2; j_call: TRBJ1-1; clone_size: many; cdr3_aa: CASLVVNTEAFF; cdr3_nt: TGTGCCAGCCTAGTGGTGAACACTGAAGCTTTCTTT
d_call: -; cdr3_length: 13; v_call: TRBV5-1; j_call: TRBJ2-7; clone_size: many; cdr3_aa: CASSLQGTYEQYF; cdr3_nt: TGCGCCAGCAGCTTGCAGGGGACCTACGAGCAGTACTTC
d_call: TRBD1; cdr3_length: 16; v_call: TRBV7-8; j_call: TRBJ1-1; clone_size: -; cdr3_aa: CASEMLGTGANTEAFF; cdr3_nt: TGTGCCAGCGAAATGCTGGGGACAGGAGCGAACACTGAAGCTTTCTTT
d_call: TRBD2; cdr3_length: 16; v_call: TRBV13; j_call: TRBJ2-3; clone_size: -; cdr3_aa: CASSQTGTSTRDTQYF; cdr3_nt: TGTGCCAGCAGCCAAACCGGGACTAGCACCAGGGATACGCAGTATTTT
d_call: -; cdr3_length: 14; v_call: TRBV6-6; j_call: TRBJ2-7; clone_size: -; cdr3_aa: CASSARTAPYEQYF; cdr3_nt: TGTGCCAGCAGTGCCCGGACAGCACCCTACGAGCAGTACTTC
d_call: -; cdr3_length: 15; v_call: TRBV7-4; j_call: TRBJ1-1; clone_size: -; cdr3_aa: CASSLAGTKSTEAFF; cdr3_nt: TGTGCCAGCAGCTTAGCCGGGACTAAGAGCACTGAAGCTTTCTTT
d_call: -; cdr3_length: 15; v_call: TRBV5-8; j_call: TRBJ2-2; clone_size: many; cdr3_aa: CASSLGDRNTGELFF; cdr3_nt: TGTGCCAGCAGCTTGGGTGACAGGAACACCGGGGAGCTGTTTTTT
d_call: TRBD2; cdr3_length: 15; v_call: TRBV7-6; j_call: TRBJ2-7; clone_size: -; cdr3_aa: CASSFSSSGPLEQYF; cdr3_nt: TGTGCCAGCAGCTTTTCGTCTAGCGGACCGCTCGAGCAGTACTTC
d_call: -; cdr3_length: 15; v_call: TRBV20-1; j_call: TRBJ2-3; clone_size: once; cdr3_aa: CSASQGGSVTDTQYF; cdr3_nt: TGCAGTGCTAGCCAGGGGGGTTCGGTCACAGATACGCAGTATTTT
d_call: TRBD1; cdr3_length: 13; v_call: TRBV29-1; j_call: TRBJ2-7; clone_size: -; cdr3_aa: CSVRDRESYEQYF; cdr3_nt: TGCAGCGTTCGAGACAGGGAATCCTACGAGCAGTACTTC
d_call: -; cdr3_length: 15; v_call: TRBV11-1; j_call: TRBJ2-7; clone_size: -; cdr3_aa: CASSSPGSNSHEQYF; cdr3_nt: TGTGCCAGCAGCTCACCAGGGAGTAACAGTCACGAGCAGTACTTC